Below are 29 T cell receptor beta chains sequenced from a single sample in a study of T cell repertoires in cytomegalovirus infection. TCRdb redid the calling of the reads with MiXCR, one entry per CDR3 protein. In the table there are around 49,000 distinct CDR3 sequences, roughly 20% of which are singletons. The antigens of these receptors remain unknown. This material consisted of CD8+ T cells from cultured PBMCs, taken from culture after CMV antigen stimulation. All receptors derive from a human donor in good health (CMV status not recorded). Some clones in this sample may be carry-over from other donors' samples.

This clonotype occurred many times. This sequence joins TRBV28 and TRBJ1-1; perhaps TRBD1 as D (5 bases). Trimming left V 6 bases short and J 4 bases short, with 15 bases between. Germline V gene sequence: CDR1 MDHEN, CDR2 SYDVKM. The CDR3 extends over 14 amino acids. The CDR3 bases are TGTGCCAGCAGGCGATCCAGGGTGGGCACTGAAGCTTTCTTT. Protein sequence: CASRRSRVGTEAFF.

J is TRBJ2-7 and V is TRBV7-8; TRBD2 agrees at 9 bases. The CDR3 has 14 residues. The germline gives CDR1 SGHVS, CDR2 FQNEAQ. V lost 3 bases and J lost 4; bases outside the gene matches: 4. CDR3 in amino acids: CASSFSGGRYEQYF. DNA for the CDR3: TGTGCCAGCAGCTTTAGCGGGGGCCGGTACGAGCAGTACTTC.

This chain uses TRBV12-3 or TRBV12-4 with TRBJ2-1; 8 nucleotides match TRBD1. The CDR3 sequence is 16 residues long. V gave up 2 bases and J gave up 2 bases; unmatched junction bases: 5. The CDR3, as DNA: TGTGCCAGCAGTTTATCGGACAGGGAAACCTACAATGAGCAGTTCTTC. It specifies CASSLSDRETYNEQFF.

This clonotype has only a few counts. This chain connects TRBV7-9 to TRBJ2-7, with D unresolved. The CDR3 runs 14 residues. V lost 3 bases and J lost 3, with 12 bases in between. From germline, CDR1 is SEHNR and CDR2 FQNEAQ (reference sequence). Here the CDR3 reads CASSFGTSYYEQYF. For the CDR3, the DNA is TGTGCCAGCAGCTTCGGTACATCCTACTACGAGCAGTACTTC.

The chain links TRBV7-9 to TRBJ2-7; the D call may be TRBD1 or TRBD2 (5 bases each). V was shortened by 5 bases and J by 3 bases, with 17 bases between the two germline ends. The length of the CDR3 is 15 residues. Germline CDR1 and CDR2: SEHNR and FQNEAQ (reference sequence). CDR3 region: CASSNRDRGNYEQYF. The CDR3 coding sequence is TGTGCCAGCAGCAACCGGGACCGTGGAAACTACGAGCAGTACTTC.

CDR3 in amino acids: CASSFSTDPYGYTF. CDR3 in DNA: TGTGCCAGCAGTTTTAGTACCGACCCCTATGGCTACACCTTC. The J gene is TRBJ1-2, the V gene TRBV6-6, with D hard to call. This CDR3 contains 14 residues. V lost 4 bases to trimming and J lost 4 bases, with 13 bases between them. Germline V gene lookup returns CDR1 MNHNY and CDR2 SVGAGI (reference sequence).

This clonotype has a handful of counts. The CDR3 here is CASSPGPGMNTEAFF. CDR3 in DNA: TGTGCCAGCAGCCCCGGGCCCGGAATGAACACTGAAGCTTTCTTT. The J gene is TRBJ1-1, the V gene TRBV7-8, with D hard to call. The V end was cut by 5 bases, the J end by 0 bases, with 13 bases between. Germline lookup yields CDR1 SGHVS and CDR2 FQNEAQ. The CDR3 contains 15 residues.

The genes are TRBV7-9 and TRBJ2-5, with D possibly matching TRBD2 (6 bases). This CDR3 has 13 residues. Germline lookup yields CDR1 SEHNR and CDR2 FQNEAQ (reference sequence). V lost 2 bases, J lost 5 bases, and 9 bases lay in between. CDR3 loop: CASSLNRGETQYF. The CDR3 nucleotides read TGTGCCAGCAGCTTAAATCGGGGGGAGACCCAGTACTTC.

This clonotype was counted once. The genes are TRBV20-1 and TRBJ1-2; D is uncertain. Germline V gives CDR1 DFQATT, CDR2 SNEGSKA (reference sequence). The CDR3 consists of 17 residues. V was trimmed by 5 bases and J by 0 bases, leaving 22 bases between them. The CDR3, as DNA: TGCAGTGCTCTAGGGTCGGAATTCTCCATGGCTAACTATGGCTACACCTTC. Protein product: CSALGSEFSMANYGYTF.

The J gene is TRBJ2-3, the V gene TRBV20-1, with TRBD2 matching over 7 bases. Germline V gene data show CDR1 as DFQATT and CDR2 as SNEGSKA (reference sequence). J gave up 3 bases and V 3 bases, and 3 bases lay outside the gene matches. This CDR3 spans 13 amino acids. This CDR3 reads CSASGGGTDTQYF. DNA of the CDR3: TGCAGTGCTAGTGGCGGGGGTACAGATACGCAGTATTTT.

The CDR3 loop is CASSEVSVAGGSYNEQFF. CDR3 in DNA: TGTGCCAGCAGTGAGGTCTCCGTAGCGGGGGGATCCTACAATGAGCAGTTCTTC. The chain couples TRBV6-1 to TRBJ2-1, with TRBD2 identical over 10 bases. This CDR3 has 18 amino acids. With V trimmed by 3 bases and J by 1 base, 9 bases remained unmatched. CDR1 is MNHNS and CDR2 is SASEGT in the germline V gene.

The chain joins TRBV30 to TRBJ2-5; D perhaps matches TRBD2 (6 bases). CDR1 is GTSNPN and CDR2 is SVGIG in the germline V gene (reference sequence). The CDR3 extends over 13 amino acids. V lost 5 bases to trimming and J lost 7 bases, with 17 bases between them. For the CDR3, the DNA is TGTGCCTGGGAGTTGACCGGGCGGGGGACCCAGTACTTC. This translates into CAWELTGRGTQYF.

The V gene is TRBV9, the J gene TRBJ2-1; D gene ambiguous. The CDR3 loop spans 16 amino acids. The germline CDR1 and CDR2 sequences are SGDLS and YYNGEE. The V end lost 0 bases, the J end lost 3 bases, and 13 bases lay between the germline ends. CDR3 sequence: CASSVEGSSGYNEQFF. CDR3 bases: TGTGCCAGCAGCGTAGAAGGCTCCTCAGGCTACAATGAGCAGTTCTTC.

J is TRBJ2-3 and V is TRBV14, with 11 nucleotides matching TRBD1. The CDR3 totals 17 residues. With V trimmed by 1 base and J by 3 bases, 6 bases remained unmatched. The V gene's germline CDR1 is SGHDN and CDR2 FVKESK. The CDR3 spells CASSQGFRDRGTDTQYF. The CDR3 DNA is TGTGCCAGCAGCCAAGGATTCCGGGACAGGGGGACAGATACGCAGTATTTT.

This clonotype was picked up a small number of times. This chain links TRBV11-1 with TRBJ2-2, with 8 positions matching TRBD2. The CDR3 consists of 15 residues. Germline-derived CDR1 and CDR2 are SGHAT and FQDESV (reference sequence). Trimming removed 3 bases from V and 5 bases from J; junction bases left unmatched: 5. This chain's CDR3 is CASSFRRGDTGELFF. In nucleotides, the CDR3 is TGTGCCAGCAGCTTTAGGCGGGGGGATACCGGGGAGCTGTTTTTT.

In its sample, this clonotype was seen a few times. This chain uses TRBV7-2 with TRBJ1-2; D perhaps matches TRBD1 (5 bases). V lost 7 bases and J lost 8, with 11 bases in between. Germline values: CDR1 SGHTA, CDR2 FQGNSA. The CDR3 runs to 11 residues. This chain's CDR3 is CASNTRDGYTF. CDR3 coding DNA: TGTGCCAGCAATACGAGGGACGGCTACACCTTC.

In this sample, this clonotype turned up a few times. The chain employs TRBV27 and TRBJ2-1; 12 nucleotides align to TRBD2. The CDR3 contains 16 residues. The J segment lost 2 bases and the V segment lost 9 bases, leaving 8 bases of the junction unmatched. Germline loops: CDR1 MNHEY, CDR2 SMNVEV (reference sequence). CDR3 region: CASLGRTSGTYNEQFF. The CDR3 nucleotides are TGTGCCAGTCTGGGGCGGACTAGCGGGACCTACAATGAGCAGTTCTTC.

This chain uses TRBV20-1 with TRBJ1-5, with D uncertain. Germline V gene sequence: CDR1 DFQATT, CDR2 SNEGSKA (reference sequence). V lost 4 bases and J 3 bases, leaving 10 bases between the germline ends. The CDR3 is 13 residues long. CDR3 amino acids: CSAKGVDNQPQHF. Here the CDR3 DNA reads TGCAGTGCTAAGGGTGTGGACAATCAGCCCCAGCATTTT.

The chain is built from TRBV7-2 and TRBJ1-3, with D uncertain. Germline assignment: CDR1 SGHTA and CDR2 FQGNSA. The V and J ends lost 0 bases and 8 bases respectively, with 8 bases between them. The CDR3 is 13 residues long. This chain's CDR3 is CASSLAGGDTIYF. Written as DNA, the CDR3 is TGTGCCAGCAGCTTAGCCGGCGGGGACACCATATATTTT.

The rearrangement joins TRBV12-3 or TRBV12-4 to TRBJ2-1, with D tentatively TRBD2 (5 bases). V was cut by 5 bases and J by 4 bases, with 12 bases left in between. The CDR3 loop spans 14 amino acids. CDR3 amino acids: CASSPSRGYNEQFF. CDR3 DNA: TGTGCCAGCAGTCCCTCCCGGGGATACAATGAGCAGTTCTTC.

This clonotype was detected a few times. V and J are TRBV7-8 and TRBJ1-3, with 8 bases identical to TRBD1. Per germline, CDR1 SGHVS and CDR2 FQNEAQ. V was clipped by 1 base and J by 4 bases; unmatched bases: 6. This CDR3 comprises 16 residues. CDR3 amino acids: CASSLGTGIGGNTIYF. CDR3 coding DNA: TGTGCCAGCAGCTTAGGGACAGGGATAGGGGGAAACACCATATATTTT.

This chain links TRBV27 with TRBJ2-7; D unclear. The CDR3 runs 12 residues. The germline CDR1 and CDR2 sequences are MNHEY and SMNVEV (reference sequence). Trimming stripped 4 bases from V and 3 bases from J, with 7 bases between. The CDR3 region has the DNA TGTGCCAGCAGTTCTGCGGTCTACGAGCAGTACTTC. This codes for CASSSAVYEQYF.

This clonotype has a handful of counts. The chain is built from TRBV12-3 or TRBV12-4 and TRBJ2-7, with D unresolved. This CDR3 contains 15 residues. The germline V and J ends were trimmed by 1 base and 4 bases, with 14 bases remaining between them. The CDR3 bases are TGTGCCAGCAGTTTAGTAGGTTCAGGTTGGTACGAGCAGTACTTC. Amino acid sequence: CASSLVGSGWYEQYF.

This clonotype was found a few times. The chain couples TRBV7-2 to TRBJ2-7; no firm D call. Germline V gene lookup returns CDR1 SGHTA and CDR2 FQGNSA. This CDR3 is 12 amino acids long. Trimming pared 0 bases from V and 4 bases from J, leaving 4 bases between. CDR3 region: CASSLAPYEQYF. In DNA, the CDR3 is TGTGCCAGCAGCTTAGCCCCGTACGAGCAGTACTTC. The variable domain in full, completed from reference TRBV7-2 and TRBJ2-7, reads GAGVSQSPSNKVTEKGKDVELRCDPISGHTALYWYRQSLGQGLEFLIYFQGNSAPDKSGLPSDRFSAERTGGSVSTLTIQRTQQEDSAVYLCASSLAPYEQYFGPGTRLTVT.

This clonotype was counted between two and nine times. Here the CDR3 reads CASSFGTKPFTDTQYF. In DNA form, the CDR3 reads TGTGCCAGCAGTTTCGGGACCAAACCATTCACAGATACGCAGTATTTT. The rearrangement joins TRBV6-6 to TRBJ2-3; D may be TRBD1 or TRBD2 (5 bases each). CDR3 length: 16 residues. Germline V gene sequence: CDR1 MNHNY, CDR2 SVGAGI (reference sequence). Between the trimmed V and J ends, which lost 4 bases and 2 bases, there was a span of 16 bases.

This chain joins TRBV2 and TRBJ2-7; 11 bases line up with TRBD1. The V gene's germline CDR1 is SNHLY and CDR2 FYNNEI. The CDR3 has 16 residues. Trimming removed 2 bases from V and 7 bases from J; junction bases left unmatched: 10. The CDR3 here is CASSEPPGQGAREQYF. In nucleotides, the CDR3 is TGTGCCAGCAGTGAACCCCCCGGACAGGGGGCGCGTGAGCAGTACTTC.

A few counts support this clonotype. The rearrangement uses TRBV27 and TRBJ1-1, with a weak D call TRBD1 (5 bases). The CDR3 consists of 13 residues. The V and J ends lost 3 bases and 11 bases respectively, with 16 bases between them. Germline-derived CDR1 and CDR2 are MNHEY and SMNVEV (reference sequence). Here the CDR3 reads CASSFAGARGAFF. The DNA of the CDR3 is TGTGCCAGCAGTTTTGCCGGGGCACGAGGGGCTTTCTTT.

The chain is built from TRBV15 and TRBJ1-1, with D unclear. Between the trimmed V and J ends, which lost 5 bases and 3 bases, there was a span of 10 bases. The CDR3 sequence is 13 residues long. Germline V gene lookup returns CDR1 LNHNV and CDR2 YYDKDF (reference sequence). Here the CDR3 reads CATSQFGDTEAFF. The DNA for the CDR3 is TGTGCCACCAGCCAATTCGGGGACACTGAAGCTTTCTTT.

This clonotype was picked up many times. V is TRBV28 and J is TRBJ1-1; a weak D match, TRBD1 (5 bases). The germline gives CDR1 MDHEN, CDR2 SYDVKM. CDR3 length: 14 residues. V was shortened by 6 bases and J by 1 base, with 12 bases between the two germline ends. In DNA, the CDR3 is TGTGCCAGCAGCCTAATCAGGGCGAACACTGAAGCTTTCTTT. Amino acids: CASSLIRANTEAFF.